What follows is one T cell receptor (beta chain) and its context. Antigen: not known. The source of the sample is a study of cytomegalovirus exposure and HLA in healthy donors. General study findings and limits: Certain sequence variants were highly shared and formed a cluster, and this cluster was likely a sequencing artifact.

The CDR3 covers 16 residues. The junction had 4 bases not matched to a gene; V was cut back by 1 base and J by 1 base. CDR1 is MNHNS and CDR2 is SASEGT in the germline V gene. 13 Jbeta primers and 60 Vbeta primers were used for the PCR. Clones were sequenced by immunoSEQ multiplex PCR, and TCRdb holds only the in-frame ones, with some missing. Of 250,000 or so clones in the sample, around 90% were seen once. The receptor was isolated from a girl under 10 years old in good health and CMV-seronegative. V and J are TRBV6-1 and TRBJ2-7; TRBD1 matches at 10 bases. The sequencing sample was made of PBMCs. CDR3 loop: CASSEVQGQGSYEQYF. CDR3 coding DNA: TGTGCCAGCAGTGAAGTACAGGGACAGGGGTCCTACGAGCAGTACTTC.